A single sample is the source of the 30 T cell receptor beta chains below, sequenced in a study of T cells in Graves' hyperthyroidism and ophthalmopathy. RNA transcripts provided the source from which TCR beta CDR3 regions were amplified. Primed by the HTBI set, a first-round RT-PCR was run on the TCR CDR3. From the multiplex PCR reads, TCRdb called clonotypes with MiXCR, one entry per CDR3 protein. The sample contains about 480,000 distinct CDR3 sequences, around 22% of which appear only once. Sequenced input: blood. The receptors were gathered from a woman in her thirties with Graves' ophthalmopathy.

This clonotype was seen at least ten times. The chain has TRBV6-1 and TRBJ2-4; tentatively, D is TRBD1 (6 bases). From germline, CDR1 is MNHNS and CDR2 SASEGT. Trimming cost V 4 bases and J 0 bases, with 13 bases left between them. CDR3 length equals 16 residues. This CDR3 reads CASSGPGQLAKNIQYF. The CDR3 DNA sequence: TGTGCCAGCAGTGGGCCGGGACAACTAGCCAAAAACATTCAGTACTTC.

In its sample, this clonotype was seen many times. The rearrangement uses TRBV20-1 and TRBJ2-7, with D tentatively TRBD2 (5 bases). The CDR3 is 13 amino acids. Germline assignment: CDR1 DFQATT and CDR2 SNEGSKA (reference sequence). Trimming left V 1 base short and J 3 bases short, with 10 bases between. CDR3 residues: CSARGEEVYEQYF. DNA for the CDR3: TGCAGTGCTAGAGGCGAGGAGGTCTACGAGCAGTACTTC.

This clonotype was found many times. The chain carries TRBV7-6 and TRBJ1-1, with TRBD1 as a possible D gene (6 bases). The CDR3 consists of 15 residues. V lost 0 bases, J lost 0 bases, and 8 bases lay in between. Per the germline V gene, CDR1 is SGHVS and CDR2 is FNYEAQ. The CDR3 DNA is TGTGCCAGCAGCTTAGCACAGGGCATGAACACTGAAGCTTTCTTT. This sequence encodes CASSLAQGMNTEAFF.

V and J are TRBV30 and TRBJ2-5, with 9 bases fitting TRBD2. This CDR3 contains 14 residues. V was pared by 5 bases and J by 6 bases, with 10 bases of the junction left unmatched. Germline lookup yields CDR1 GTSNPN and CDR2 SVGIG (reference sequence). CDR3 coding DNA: TGTGCCTGGCGCGGTAGCGGGGGCTCAAAGACCCAGTACTTC. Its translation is CAWRGSGGSKTQYF.

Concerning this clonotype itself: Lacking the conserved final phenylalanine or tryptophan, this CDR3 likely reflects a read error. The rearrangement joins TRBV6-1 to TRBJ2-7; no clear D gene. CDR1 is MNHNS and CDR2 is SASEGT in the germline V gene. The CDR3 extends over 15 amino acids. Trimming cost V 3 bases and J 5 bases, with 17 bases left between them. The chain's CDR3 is CASSDANGEIHEQYL. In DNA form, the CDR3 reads TGTGCCAGCAGTGACGCCAACGGAGAGATCCACGAGCAGTACCTC.

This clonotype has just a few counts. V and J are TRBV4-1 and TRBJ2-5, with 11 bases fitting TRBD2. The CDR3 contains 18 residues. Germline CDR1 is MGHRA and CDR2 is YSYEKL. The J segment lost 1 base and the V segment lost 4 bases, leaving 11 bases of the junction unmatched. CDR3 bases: TGCGCCAGCAGCCCAAGGATGCCTAGCGGGGGGCGCCAAGAGACCCAGTACTTC. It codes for CASSPRMPSGGRQETQYF.

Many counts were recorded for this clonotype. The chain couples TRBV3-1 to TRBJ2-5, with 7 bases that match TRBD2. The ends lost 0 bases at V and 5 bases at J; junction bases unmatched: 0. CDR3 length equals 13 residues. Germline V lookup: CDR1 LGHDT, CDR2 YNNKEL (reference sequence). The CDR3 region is CASSQEGGETQYF. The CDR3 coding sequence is TGTGCCAGCAGCCAAGAGGGGGGGGAGACCCAGTACTTC.

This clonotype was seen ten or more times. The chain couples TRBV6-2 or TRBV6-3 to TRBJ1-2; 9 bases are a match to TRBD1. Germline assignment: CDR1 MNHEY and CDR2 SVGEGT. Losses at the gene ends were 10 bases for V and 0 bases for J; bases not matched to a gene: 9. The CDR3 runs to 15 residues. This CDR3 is CAIPTGGKANYGYTF. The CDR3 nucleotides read TGTGCCATACCGACAGGGGGGAAGGCTAACTATGGCTACACCTTC.

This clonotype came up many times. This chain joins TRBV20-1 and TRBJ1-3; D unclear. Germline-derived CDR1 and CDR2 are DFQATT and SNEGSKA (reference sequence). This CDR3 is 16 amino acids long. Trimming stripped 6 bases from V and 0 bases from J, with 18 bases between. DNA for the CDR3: TGCAGTGCCCCCGACTCGACTCCGGGCTCTGGAAACACCATATATTTT. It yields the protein CSAPDSTPGSGNTIYF.

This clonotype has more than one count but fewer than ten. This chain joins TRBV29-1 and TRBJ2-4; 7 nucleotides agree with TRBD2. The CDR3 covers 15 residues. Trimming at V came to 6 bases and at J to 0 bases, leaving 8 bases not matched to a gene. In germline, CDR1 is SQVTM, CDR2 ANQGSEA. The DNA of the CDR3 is TGCAGCGTGACTAGCAGATCGCTAGCCAAAAACATTCAGTACTTC. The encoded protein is CSVTSRSLAKNIQYF.

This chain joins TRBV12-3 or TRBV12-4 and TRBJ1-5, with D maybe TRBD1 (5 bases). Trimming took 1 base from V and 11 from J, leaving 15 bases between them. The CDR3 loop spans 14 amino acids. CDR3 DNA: TGTGCCAGCAGTTTAGAGGGGCCGCTAGGGTCCCAGCATTTT. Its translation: CASSLEGPLGSQHF.

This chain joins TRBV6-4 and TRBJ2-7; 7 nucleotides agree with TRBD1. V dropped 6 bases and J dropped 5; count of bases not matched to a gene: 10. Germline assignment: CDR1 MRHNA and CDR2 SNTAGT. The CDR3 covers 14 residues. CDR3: CASRTTGTEDEQYF. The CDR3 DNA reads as TGTGCCAGCAGGACTACTGGGACAGAAGACGAGCAGTACTTC.

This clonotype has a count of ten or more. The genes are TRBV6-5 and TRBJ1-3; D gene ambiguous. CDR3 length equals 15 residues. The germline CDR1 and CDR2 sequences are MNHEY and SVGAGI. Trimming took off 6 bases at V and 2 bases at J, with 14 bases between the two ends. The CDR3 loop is CASSYRGNAGNTIYF. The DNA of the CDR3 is TGTGCCAGCAGCTACCGCGGGAACGCTGGAAACACCATATATTTT.

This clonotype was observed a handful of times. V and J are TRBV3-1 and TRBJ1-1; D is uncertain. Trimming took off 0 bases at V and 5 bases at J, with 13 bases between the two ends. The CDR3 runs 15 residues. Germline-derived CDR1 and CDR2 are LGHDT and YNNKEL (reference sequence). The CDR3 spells CASSQERLQDTEAFF. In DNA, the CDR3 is TGTGCCAGCAGCCAAGAGCGGTTGCAGGATACTGAAGCTTTCTTT.

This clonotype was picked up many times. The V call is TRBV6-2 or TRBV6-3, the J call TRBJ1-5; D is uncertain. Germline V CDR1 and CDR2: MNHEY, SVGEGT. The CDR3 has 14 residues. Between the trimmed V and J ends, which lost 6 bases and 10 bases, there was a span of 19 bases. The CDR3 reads CASSYEGTSSPQHF. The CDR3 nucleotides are TGTGCCAGCAGCTACGAGGGCACCTCTTCTCCCCAGCATTTT.

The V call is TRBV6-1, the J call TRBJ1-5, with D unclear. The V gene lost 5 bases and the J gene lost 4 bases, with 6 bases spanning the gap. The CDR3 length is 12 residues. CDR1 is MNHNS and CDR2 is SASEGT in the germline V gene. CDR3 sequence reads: CASSTMNQPQHF. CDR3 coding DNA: TGTGCCAGCAGTACGATGAATCAGCCCCAGCATTTT.

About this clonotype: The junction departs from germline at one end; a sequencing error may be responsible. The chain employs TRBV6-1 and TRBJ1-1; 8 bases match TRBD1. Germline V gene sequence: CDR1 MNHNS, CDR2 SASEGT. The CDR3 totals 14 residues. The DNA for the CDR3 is TGTGTCAGCAGCCCAGGGGGCCGAAAGACTGAAGCTTTCTTT. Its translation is CVSSPGGRKTEAFF.

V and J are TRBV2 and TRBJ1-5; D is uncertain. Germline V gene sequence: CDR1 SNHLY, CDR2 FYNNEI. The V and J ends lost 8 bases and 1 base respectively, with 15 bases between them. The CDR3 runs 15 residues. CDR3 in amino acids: CASDLEGKSNQPQHF. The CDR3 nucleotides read TGTGCCAGCGACCTCGAGGGCAAAAGCAATCAGCCCCAGCATTTT.

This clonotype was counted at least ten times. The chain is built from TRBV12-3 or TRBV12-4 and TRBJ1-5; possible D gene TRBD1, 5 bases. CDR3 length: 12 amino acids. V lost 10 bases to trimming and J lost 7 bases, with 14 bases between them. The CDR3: CATGQGRQPQHF. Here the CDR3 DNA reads TGTGCCACGGGGCAGGGTCGGCAGCCCCAGCATTTT.

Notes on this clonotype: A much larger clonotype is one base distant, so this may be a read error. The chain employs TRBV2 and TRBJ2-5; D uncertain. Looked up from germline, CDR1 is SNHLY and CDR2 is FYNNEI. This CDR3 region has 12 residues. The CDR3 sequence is CVSTFQAETQYF. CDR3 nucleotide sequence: TGTGTCAGCACTTTCCAGGCTGAGACCCAGTACTTC.

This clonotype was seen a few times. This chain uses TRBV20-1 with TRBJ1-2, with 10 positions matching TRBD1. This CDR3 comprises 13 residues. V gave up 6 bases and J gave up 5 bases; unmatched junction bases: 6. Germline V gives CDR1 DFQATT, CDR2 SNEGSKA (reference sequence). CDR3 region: CSAAGTGVYGYTF. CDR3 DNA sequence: TGCAGTGCGGCCGGGACAGGGGTTTATGGCTACACCTTC.

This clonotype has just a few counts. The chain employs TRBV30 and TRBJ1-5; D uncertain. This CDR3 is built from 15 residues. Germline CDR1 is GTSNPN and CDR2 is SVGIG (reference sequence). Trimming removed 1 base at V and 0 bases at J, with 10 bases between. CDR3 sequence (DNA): TGTGCCTGGAGTGGCCAGGTTCTTAGCAATCAGCCCCAGCATTTT. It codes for CAWSGQVLSNQPQHF.

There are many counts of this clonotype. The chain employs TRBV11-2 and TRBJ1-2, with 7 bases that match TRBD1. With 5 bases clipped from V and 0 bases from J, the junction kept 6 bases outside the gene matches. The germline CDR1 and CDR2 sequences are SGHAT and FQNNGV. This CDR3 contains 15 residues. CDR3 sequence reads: CASSDLTGTNYGYTF. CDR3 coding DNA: TGTGCCAGCAGCGACCTGACAGGGACTAACTATGGCTACACCTTC.

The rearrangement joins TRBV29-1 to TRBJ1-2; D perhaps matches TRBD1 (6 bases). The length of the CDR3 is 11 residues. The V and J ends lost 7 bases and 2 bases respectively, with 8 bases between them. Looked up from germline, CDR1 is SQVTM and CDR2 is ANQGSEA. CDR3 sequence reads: CSGGTNYGYTF. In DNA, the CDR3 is TGCAGCGGCGGGACAAACTATGGCTACACCTTC.

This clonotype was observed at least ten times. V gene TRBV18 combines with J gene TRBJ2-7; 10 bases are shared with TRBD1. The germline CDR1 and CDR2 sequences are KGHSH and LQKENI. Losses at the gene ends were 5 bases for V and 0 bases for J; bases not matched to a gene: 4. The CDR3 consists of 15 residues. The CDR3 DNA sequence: TGTGCCAGCTCATCGGACAGGGGGAGCTCCTACGAGCAGTACTTC. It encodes CASSSDRGSSYEQYF.

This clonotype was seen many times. Here the CDR3 DNA reads TGTGCCAGCAGGTCTGGACTTACGAACACTGAAGCTTTCTTT. Amino acid sequence: CASRSGLTNTEAFF. The V and J genes are TRBV7-3 and TRBJ1-1; no firm D call. V was trimmed by 6 bases and J by 1 base, leaving 12 bases between them. CDR3 length: 14 amino acids. CDR1 and CDR2 from the germline V gene are SGHTA and FQGTGA.

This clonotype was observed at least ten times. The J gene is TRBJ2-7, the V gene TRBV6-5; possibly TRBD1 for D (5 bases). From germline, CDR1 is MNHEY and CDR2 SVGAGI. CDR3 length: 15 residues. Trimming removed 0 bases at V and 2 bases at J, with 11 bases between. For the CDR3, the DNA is TGTGCCAGCAGTTACTCGAGTCAGGGAACCTACGAGCAGTACTTC. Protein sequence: CASSYSSQGTYEQYF.

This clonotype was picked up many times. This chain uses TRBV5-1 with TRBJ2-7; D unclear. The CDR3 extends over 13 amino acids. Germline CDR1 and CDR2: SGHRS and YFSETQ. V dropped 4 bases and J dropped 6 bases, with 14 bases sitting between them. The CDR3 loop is CASSGQDSSEQYF. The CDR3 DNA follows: TGCGCCAGCAGCGGCCAGGATTCGTCCGAGCAGTACTTC.

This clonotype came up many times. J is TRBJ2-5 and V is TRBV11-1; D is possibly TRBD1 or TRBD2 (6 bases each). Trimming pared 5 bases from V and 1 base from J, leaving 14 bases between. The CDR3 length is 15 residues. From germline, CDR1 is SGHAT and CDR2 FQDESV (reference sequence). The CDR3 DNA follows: TGTGCCAGCAGCCAAAGACGGGGGCCCCAAGAGACCCAGTACTTC. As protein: CASSQRRGPQETQYF.

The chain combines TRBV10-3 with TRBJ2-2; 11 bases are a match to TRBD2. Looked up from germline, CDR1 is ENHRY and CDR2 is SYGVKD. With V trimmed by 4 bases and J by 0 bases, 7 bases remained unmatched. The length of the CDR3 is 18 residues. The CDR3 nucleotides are TGTGCCATCAGTGGACTAGCGGGGTCTTCTGCGAACACCGGGGAGCTGTTTTTT. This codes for CAISGLAGSSANTGELFF.